Below, 31 T cell receptor beta chains from the same sample are listed, as sequenced in a study of shared clonotypes between healthy human individuals. The assay was immunoSEQ multiplex PCR, and TCRdb's table has in-frame clones only and misses some. The repertoire holds hundreds of thousands of clones, 90% to 97% seen once, with 0.095% to 0.13% in the top ten. Positive CCR7 selection of CD45RO-negative cells yielded the naive CD8 cells, and terminally differentiated effector memory CD45RA+ cells were excluded. Sequencing was performed on naive CD8+ T cells sorted from blood. The receptor set was obtained from a woman under 40 in good health.

The V and J genes are TRBV28 and TRBJ2-1; 9 bases match TRBD2. The CDR3 is 14 amino acids. Germline-derived CDR1 and CDR2 are MDHEN and SYDVKM. V trimming: 2 bases; J trimming: 5 bases; junction bases outside the gene matches: 1. The CDR3 spells CASSLGTSHNEQFF. DNA for the CDR3: TGTGCCAGCAGTTTAGGGACTAGCCACAATGAGCAGTTCTTC.

The chain combines TRBV13 with TRBJ2-2, with 7 bases matching TRBD1. V shed 5 bases, J shed 4 bases, and the junction held 10 bases outside the gene matches. The germline V gene encodes CDR1 PRHDT and CDR2 FYEKMQ (reference sequence). There are 16 residues in the CDR3. The CDR3 nucleotides read TGTGCCAGCAGCCGTCCCAGCTCAGGGGGCACCGGGGAGCTGTTTTTT. Protein sequence: CASSRPSSGGTGELFF.

V and J are TRBV7-9 and TRBJ2-3; D is undetermined. Germline CDR1 is SEHNR and CDR2 is FQNEAQ (reference sequence). The ends were cut back, 4 bases at V and 0 bases at J, with 8 bases in the middle. The CDR3 totals 14 residues. The CDR3 sequence: CASSYSRSTDTQYF. CDR3 in DNA: TGTGCCAGCAGCTACAGTAGGAGCACAGATACGCAGTATTTT.

This clone was recorded only once. This chain uses TRBV19 with TRBJ2-3; D ambiguous. The CDR3 totals 13 residues. V dropped 5 bases and J dropped 0 bases, with 6 bases sitting between them. Germline CDR1 reads LNHDA; CDR2 reads SQIVND (reference sequence). The CDR3 here is CASSSLSTDTQYF. The CDR3, as DNA: TGTGCCAGTAGTTCCCTCAGCACAGATACGCAGTATTTT.

V and J are TRBV28 and TRBJ2-1, with TRBD2 identical over 7 bases. V lost 4 bases and J lost 9; bases outside the gene matches: 15. Germline CDR1 is MDHEN and CDR2 is SYDVKM. The CDR3 length is 16 residues. The CDR3 loop reads CASSSPGGTEFGEQFF. The CDR3 DNA reads TGTGCCAGCAGTTCCCCCGGGGGGACGGAGTTTGGTGAGCAGTTCTTC.

Only one count was recorded for this clone. This sequence joins TRBV27 and TRBJ2-1, with 9 bases matching TRBD2. The CDR3 totals 16 residues. The junction had 12 bases not matched to a gene; V was cut back by 5 bases and J by 7 bases. Germline assignment: CDR1 MNHEY and CDR2 SMNVEV (reference sequence). The CDR3 sequence: CASSPTGAGGDNEQFF. CDR3 nucleotide sequence: TGTGCCAGCAGTCCTACGGGTGCGGGAGGGGATAATGAGCAGTTCTTC.

The V and J genes are TRBV6-6 and TRBJ2-7; D perhaps matches TRBD2 (6 bases). Germline values: CDR1 MNHNY, CDR2 SVGAGI (reference sequence). V lost 5 bases, J lost 4 bases, and 21 bases lay in between. The CDR3 runs to 16 residues. CDR3 protein: CASSREEEGVGYEQYF. Written as DNA, the CDR3 is TGTGCCAGCAGTCGCGAGGAGGAGGGAGTAGGGTACGAGCAGTACTTC.

The rearrangement links TRBV5-1 to TRBJ2-2, with 12 bases lining up with TRBD1. The CDR3 contains 13 residues. The germline V gene encodes CDR1 SGHRS and CDR2 YFSETQ. V trimming: 7 bases; J trimming: 7 bases; junction bases outside the gene matches: 2. The CDR3 protein is CASGTGGSGELFF. The CDR3 nucleotides are TGCGCCAGCGGGACAGGGGGCAGCGGGGAGCTGTTTTTT. The full variable domain, in which reference TRBV5-1 and TRBJ2-2 provide the parts outside the CDR3, is KAGVTQTPRYLIKTRGQQVTLSCSPISGHRSVSWYQQTPGQGLQFLFEYFSETQRNKGNFPGRFSGRQFSNSRSEMNVSTLELGDSALYLCASGTGGSGELFFGEGSRLTVL.

This clone was seen a handful of times. At the DNA level, this CDR3 is encoded by other sequences in the same sample as well. The chain combines TRBV10-1 with TRBJ2-7; D remains unclear. The CDR3 spans 11 residues. The germline V and J ends were trimmed by 3 bases and 3 bases, with 3 bases remaining between them. Germline loops: CDR1 WNHNN, CDR2 SYGVQD (reference sequence). The CDR3 DNA follows: TGCGCCAGCAGTGAAGGCTACGAGCAGTACTTC. It translates to CASSEGYEQYF.

The chain is built from TRBV13 and TRBJ2-7, with TRBD2 matching over 12 bases. Trimming took 6 bases from V and 0 from J; bases not matched to a gene: 0. The germline CDR1 and CDR2 sequences are PRHDT and FYEKMQ (reference sequence). CDR3 length: 14 residues. CDR3 nucleotides: TGTGCCAGCAGGACTAGCGGGAGCTCCTACGAGCAGTACTTC. Translation gives CASRTSGSSYEQYF.

The gene calls are TRBV7-3 and TRBJ2-7, with D perhaps matching TRBD2 (6 bases). The germline V gene has CDR1 SGHTA and CDR2 FQGTGA. V lost 2 bases, J lost 2 bases, and 10 bases lay in between. CDR3 size: 14 residues. CDR3 protein: CASSLSGETYEQYF. The CDR3 bases are TGTGCCAGCAGCTTATCGGGAGAGACCTACGAGCAGTACTTC.

This clone showed up just a few times. V is TRBV7-9 and J is TRBJ1-3; the D is unclear. The CDR3 spans 12 residues. The ends were cut back, 7 bases at V and 9 bases at J, with 13 bases in the middle. Germline V gives CDR1 SEHNR, CDR2 FQNEAQ (reference sequence). The CDR3, as DNA: TGTGCCAGCATTGCGGTTCGGCGCACCATATATTTT. Its protein product is CASIAVRRTIYF.

Concerning this clone itself: Other nucleotide sequences from this sample produce the same CDR3. The CDR3: CASSPGTSGSYEQYF. In DNA form, the CDR3 reads TGTGCCAGCAGTCCCGGGACTAGCGGGAGCTACGAGCAGTACTTC. The chain uses TRBV27 and TRBJ2-7; 14 bases are a match to TRBD2. J lost 3 bases, V lost 5 bases, and 3 bases had no gene match. The CDR3 runs to 15 residues. CDR1 is MNHEY, CDR2 SMNVEV, per germline (reference sequence).

The chain has TRBV11-2 and TRBJ1-1, with D perhaps TRBD1 (6 bases). Trimming took 5 bases from V and 4 from J, leaving 14 bases between them. Per the germline V gene, CDR1 is SGHAT and CDR2 is FQNNGV. The CDR3 is made up of 14 amino acids. The chain's CDR3 is CASSAHRVSTEAFF. In DNA, the CDR3 is TGTGCCAGCAGCGCCCACAGGGTGAGCACTGAAGCTTTCTTT.

The CDR3: CASSITHRALGAFF. The CDR3 DNA reads as TGTGCCAGTAGTATAACCCACAGGGCCCTTGGGGCTTTCTTT. V gene TRBV19 combines with J gene TRBJ1-1, with a tentative D call TRBD1 (6 bases). Germline CDR1 is LNHDA and CDR2 is SQIVND (reference sequence). Trimming left V 2 bases short and J 11 bases short, with 18 bases between. The CDR3 runs 14 residues.

J is TRBJ2-2 and V is TRBV7-3; D is uncertain. This CDR3 is built from 12 residues. V was pared by 2 bases and J by 6 bases, with 4 bases between. Germline CDR1 and CDR2: SGHTA and FQGTGA. CDR3 sequence reads: CASSLGAGELFF. Here the CDR3 DNA reads TGTGCCAGCAGCTTAGGGGCCGGGGAGCTGTTTTTT.

The chain couples TRBV28 to TRBJ2-5; TRBD1 is a possible D gene (5 bases). V shed 2 bases and J shed 2 bases, with 18 bases lying between them. This CDR3 has 17 residues. CDR1 and CDR2 from the germline V gene are MDHEN and SYDVKM. In nucleotides, the CDR3 is TGTGCCAGCAGTTTAGTTTTACCGACAGTATTACAAGAGACCCAGTACTTC. Residues: CASSLVLPTVLQETQYF. Drawing the rest from reference TRBV28 and TRBJ2-5, the complete variable domain is DVKVTQSSRYLVKRTGEKVFLECVQDMDHENMFWYRQDPGLGLRLIYFSYDVKMKEKGDIPEGYSVSREKKERFSLILESASTNQTSMYLCASSLVLPTVLQETQYFGPGTRLLVL.

Only one count was recorded for this clone. This rearrangement joins TRBV13 to TRBJ2-3, with D tentatively TRBD2 (6 bases). The CDR3 runs to 16 residues. The germline V gene has CDR1 PRHDT and CDR2 FYEKMQ (reference sequence). V lost 0 bases to trimming and J lost 1 base, with 11 bases between them. CDR3 region: CASSLGRGWGTDTQYF. The CDR3 DNA reads TGTGCCAGCAGCTTAGGGCGGGGATGGGGCACAGATACGCAGTATTTT.

The chain combines TRBV27 with TRBJ2-7, with TRBD1 as a possible D gene (6 bases). The CDR3 is 18 amino acids. The germline gives CDR1 MNHEY, CDR2 SMNVEV (reference sequence). The germline V and J ends were trimmed by 4 bases and 0 bases, with 22 bases remaining between them. In DNA form, the CDR3 reads TGTGCCAGCAGTTATGGGGCCCCACAGGGAGAACCCTCCTACGAGCAGTACTTC. Translated: CASSYGAPQGEPSYEQYF.

About this clone itself: Different DNA sequences within this sample yield the same CDR3. The rearrangement links TRBV28 to TRBJ1-1; no reliable D call. The CDR3 runs 13 residues. CDR1 is MDHEN and CDR2 is SYDVKM in the germline V gene. V lost 3 bases, J lost 1 base, and 6 bases lay in between. The CDR3 loop reads CASSLVGNTEAFF. The CDR3 nucleotides are TGTGCCAGCAGTTTGGTAGGGAACACTGAAGCTTTCTTT.

The chain combines TRBV19 with TRBJ2-3, with 8 bases lining up with TRBD1. The trim removed 9 bases at V and 4 bases at J, leaving 6 bases unmatched. Germline V gene data show CDR1 as LNHDA and CDR2 as SQIVND (reference sequence). The CDR3 length is 13 residues. The CDR3 loop is CASTDRGSDTQYF. CDR3 in DNA: TGTGCCAGCACCGACAGGGGCTCAGATACGCAGTATTTT.

The chain uses TRBV2 and TRBJ2-5; 7 bases line up with TRBD2. This CDR3 is 15 amino acids long. The J segment lost 2 bases and the V segment lost 4 bases, leaving 7 bases of the junction unmatched. Germline values: CDR1 SNHLY, CDR2 FYNNEI. CDR3 DNA sequence: TGTGCCAGCAGTGCCGGGACTAAGTTACAAGAGACCCAGTACTTC. Amino acid sequence: CASSAGTKLQETQYF.

The sample holds one count of this clone. This chain joins TRBV10-3 and TRBJ2-7, with TRBD1 matching 8 bases. V trimming: 3 bases; J trimming: 3 bases; junction bases outside the gene matches: 19. The CDR3 is 19 residues long. Germline CDR1 ENHRY, CDR2 SYGVKD. The CDR3 nucleotides read TGTGCCATCAGTGAAATGGCAGGGGGCGCGGTCGCCGTCGGCTACGAGCAGTACTTC. As protein: CAISEMAGGAVAVGYEQYF.

V is TRBV5-6 and J is TRBJ1-1; 7 bases line up with TRBD1. The V and J ends lost 4 bases and 0 bases, in that order; junction bases with no gene match: 12. The length of the CDR3 is 17 residues. CDR1 is SGHDT, CDR2 YYEEEE, per germline. The CDR3 reads CASSTGALQGLNTEAFF. The CDR3 DNA follows: TGTGCCAGCAGCACAGGAGCCCTACAGGGGTTGAACACTGAAGCTTTCTTT.

This clone has a single count. This chain connects TRBV5-1 to TRBJ2-7, with 9 positions matching TRBD2. There are 13 residues in the CDR3. V gave up 6 bases and J gave up 5 bases; unmatched junction bases: 6. CDR1 SGHRS and CDR2 YFSETQ come from the germline V gene. The CDR3 is CASMREGGDEQYF. CDR3 nucleotides: TGCGCCAGCATGCGGGAGGGAGGTGACGAGCAGTACTTC.

V gene TRBV11-2 combines with J gene TRBJ2-3; TRBD2 agrees at 13 bases. The J segment lost 0 bases and the V segment lost 0 bases, leaving 3 bases of the junction unmatched. This CDR3 has 18 amino acids. Germline V gene data show CDR1 as SGHAT and CDR2 as FQNNGV. CDR3 sequence reads: CASSLDGTSGISTDTQYF. CDR3 in DNA: TGTGCCAGCAGCTTAGACGGGACTAGCGGGATTAGCACAGATACGCAGTATTTT. The whole variable domain, remainder taken from reference TRBV11-2 and TRBJ2-3, is EAGVAQSPRYKIIEKRQSVAFWCNPISGHATLYWYQQILGQGPKLLIQFQNNGVVDDSQLPKDRFSAERLKGVDSTLKIQPAKLEDSAVYLCASSLDGTSGISTDTQYFGPGTRLTVL.

The gene calls are TRBV11-2 and TRBJ2-5; 12 nucleotides line up with TRBD1. V lost 7 bases to trimming and J lost 5 bases; unmatched junction nucleotides: 5. CDR3 size: 14 residues. Germline CDR1 reads SGHAT; CDR2 reads FQNNGV. CDR3 DNA: TGTGCCAGCATAGGGACAGGGGGCGTGGAGACCCAGTACTTC. As protein: CASIGTGGVETQYF.

The V call is TRBV7-6, the J call TRBJ1-1; the match to TRBD1 covers 7 bases. The junction had 8 bases not matched to a gene; V was cut back by 1 base and J by 6 bases. Per the germline V gene, CDR1 is SGHVS and CDR2 is FNYEAQ. The CDR3 sequence is 15 residues long. The CDR3 coding sequence is TGTGCCAGCAGCTTAGGGGGAGAGGGGGCGTCTGAAGCTTTCTTT. Encoded protein: CASSLGGEGASEAFF.

V and J are TRBV2 and TRBJ2-7; TRBD2 might be the D (5 bases). The CDR3 runs 12 residues. Trimming removed 8 bases at V and 2 bases at J, with 10 bases between. Germline V CDR1 and CDR2: SNHLY, FYNNEI. Here the CDR3 DNA reads TGTGCCAGCTATAGCGTAACCTACGAGCAGTACTTC. Translated: CASYSVTYEQYF.

This clone was seen once. This chain uses TRBV25-1 with TRBJ2-3, with unresolved D. Trimming shortened V by 4 bases and J by 4 bases, and 6 bases separated the two germline ends. This CDR3 comprises 12 residues. Germline V gives CDR1 MGHDK, CDR2 SYGVNS. CDR3 bases: TGTGCCAGCAGTGGAGTTCCAGATACGCAGTATTTT. It yields the protein CASSGVPDTQYF.

This chain uses TRBV11-2 with TRBJ2-3, with D uncertain. Trimming took off 2 bases at V and 1 base at J, with 16 bases between the two ends. The germline V gene has CDR1 SGHAT and CDR2 FQNNGV. CDR3 size: 17 residues. The CDR3 reads CASSLIGPPAGTDTQYF. The CDR3 nucleotides are TGTGCCAGCAGCTTAATCGGACCGCCGGCTGGCACAGATACGCAGTATTTT.